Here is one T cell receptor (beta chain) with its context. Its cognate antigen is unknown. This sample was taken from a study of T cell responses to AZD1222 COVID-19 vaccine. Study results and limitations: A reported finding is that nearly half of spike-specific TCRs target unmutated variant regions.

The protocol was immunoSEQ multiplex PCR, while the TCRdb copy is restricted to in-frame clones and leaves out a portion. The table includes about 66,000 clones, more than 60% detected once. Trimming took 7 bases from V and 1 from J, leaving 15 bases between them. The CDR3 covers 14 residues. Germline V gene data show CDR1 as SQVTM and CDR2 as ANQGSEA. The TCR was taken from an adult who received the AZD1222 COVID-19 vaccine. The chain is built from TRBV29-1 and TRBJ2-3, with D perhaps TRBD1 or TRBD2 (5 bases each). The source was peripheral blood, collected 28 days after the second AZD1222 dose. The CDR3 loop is CSASQGVGTDTQYF. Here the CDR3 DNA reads TGCAGCGCCTCCCAGGGAGTGGGCACAGATACGCAGTATTTT.